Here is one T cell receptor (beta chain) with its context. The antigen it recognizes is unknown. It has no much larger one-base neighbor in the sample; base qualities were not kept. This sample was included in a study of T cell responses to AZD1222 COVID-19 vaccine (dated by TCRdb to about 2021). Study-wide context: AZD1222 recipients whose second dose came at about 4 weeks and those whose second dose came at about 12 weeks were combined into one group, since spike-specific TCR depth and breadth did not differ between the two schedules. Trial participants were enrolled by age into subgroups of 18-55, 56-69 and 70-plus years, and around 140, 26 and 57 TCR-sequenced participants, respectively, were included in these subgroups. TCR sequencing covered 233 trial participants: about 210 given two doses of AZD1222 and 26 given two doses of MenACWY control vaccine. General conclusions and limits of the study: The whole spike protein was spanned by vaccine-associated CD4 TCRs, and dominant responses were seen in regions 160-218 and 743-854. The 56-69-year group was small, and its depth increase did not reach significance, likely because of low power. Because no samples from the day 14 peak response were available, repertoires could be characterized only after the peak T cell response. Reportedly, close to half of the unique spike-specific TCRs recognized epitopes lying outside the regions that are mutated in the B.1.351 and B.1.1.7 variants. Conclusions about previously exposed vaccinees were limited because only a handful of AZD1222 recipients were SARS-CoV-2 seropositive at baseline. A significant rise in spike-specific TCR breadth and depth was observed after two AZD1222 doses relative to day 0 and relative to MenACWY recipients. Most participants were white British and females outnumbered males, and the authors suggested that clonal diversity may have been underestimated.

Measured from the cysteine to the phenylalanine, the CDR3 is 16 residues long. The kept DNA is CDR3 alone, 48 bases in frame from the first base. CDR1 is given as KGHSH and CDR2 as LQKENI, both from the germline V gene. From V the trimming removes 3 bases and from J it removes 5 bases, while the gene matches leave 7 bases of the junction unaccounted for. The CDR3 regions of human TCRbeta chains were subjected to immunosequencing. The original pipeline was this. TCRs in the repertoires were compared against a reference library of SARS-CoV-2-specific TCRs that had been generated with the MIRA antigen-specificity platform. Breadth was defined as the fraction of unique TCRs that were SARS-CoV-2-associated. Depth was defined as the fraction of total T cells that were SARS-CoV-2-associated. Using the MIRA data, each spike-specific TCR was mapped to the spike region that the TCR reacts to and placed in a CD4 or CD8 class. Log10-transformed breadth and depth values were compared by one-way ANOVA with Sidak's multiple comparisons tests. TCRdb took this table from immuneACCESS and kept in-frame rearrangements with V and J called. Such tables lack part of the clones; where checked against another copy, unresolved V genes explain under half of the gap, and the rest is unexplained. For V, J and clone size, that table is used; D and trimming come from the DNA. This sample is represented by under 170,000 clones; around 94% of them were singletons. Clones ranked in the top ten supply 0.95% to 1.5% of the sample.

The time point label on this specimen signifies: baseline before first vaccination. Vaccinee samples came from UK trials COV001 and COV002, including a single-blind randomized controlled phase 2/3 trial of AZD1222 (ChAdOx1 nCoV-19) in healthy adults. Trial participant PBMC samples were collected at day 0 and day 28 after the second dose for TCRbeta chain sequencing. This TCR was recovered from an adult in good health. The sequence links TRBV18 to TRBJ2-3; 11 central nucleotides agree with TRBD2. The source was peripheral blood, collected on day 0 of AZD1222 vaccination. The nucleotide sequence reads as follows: TGTGCCAGCTCACCTTCGACTAGCGGGATTGGAGATACGCAGTATTTT. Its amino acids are CASSPSTSGIGDTQYF.